Shown below are 7 T cell receptor beta chains from a single sample sequenced in a study of OX40 agonist ivuxolimab in advanced cancers. Libraries were prepared by immunoSEQ multiplex PCR; TCRdb keeps only in-frame clonotypes and omits some of them. The sample lists 34,000 or so clones; roughly 80% were seen once. Sequencing used CD4+ or CD8+ T cells sorted from blood, obtained in a trial of the OX40 agonist ivuxolimab. These receptor sequences come from an adult with an advanced solid tumor such as melanoma, head and neck, liver or kidney cancer.

This chain links TRBV5-4 with TRBJ2-3; TRBD2 matches 11 bases. The germline V gene has CDR1 SGHNT and CDR2 YYREEE (reference sequence). The V gene end was trimmed by 0 bases and the J gene end by 1 base; junction bases not matched to a gene: 4. The CDR3 sequence is 17 residues long. Here the CDR3 reads CASSLGTSGRGTDTQYF. DNA of the CDR3: TGTGCCAGCAGCTTGGGTACTAGCGGGAGAGGCACAGATACGCAGTATTTT.

The V gene is TRBV6-5, the J gene TRBJ2-6; D gene unclear. Germline loops: CDR1 MNHEY, CDR2 SVGAGI. There are 15 residues in the CDR3. Deletions cut 6 bases from V and 2 bases from J, with 11 bases between. As DNA, the CDR3 is TGTGCCAGCAGGCTAATCGGGCCTGGGGCCAACGTCCTGACTTTC. Translated: CASRLIGPGANVLTF.

V and J are TRBV29-1 and TRBJ2-7, with a tentative D call TRBD1 (5 bases). V lost 3 bases, J lost 5 bases, and 26 bases lay in between. The CDR3 consists of 17 residues. CDR1 SQVTM and CDR2 ANQGSEA come from the germline V gene. The DNA of the CDR3 is TGCAGCGTTGACTCCAGAAACCCGACAGCCGGTCGCCACGAGCAGTACTTC. Its protein product is CSVDSRNPTAGRHEQYF.

As DNA, the CDR3 is TGTGCCAGCAGCGCCCCAGGGAAAGAGACCCAGTACTTC. Translating gives CASSAPGKETQYF. The V gene is TRBV9, the J gene TRBJ2-5, with D perhaps TRBD1 (5 bases). This CDR3 has 13 amino acids. Germline V gene data show CDR1 as SGDLS and CDR2 as YYNGEE. V was cut by 3 bases and J by 3 bases, with 9 bases left in between.

This clone was found once. V gene TRBV7-6 combines with J gene TRBJ2-7; 8 bases match TRBD2. The CDR3 runs to 13 residues. The V gene's germline CDR1 is SGHVS and CDR2 FNYEAQ. J lost 6 bases, V lost 5 bases, and 6 bases had no gene match. This CDR3 reads CASSVDRGGEQYF. The CDR3 bases are TGTGCCAGCAGCGTAGACCGGGGGGGCGAGCAGTACTTC.

The rearrangement links TRBV7-9 to TRBJ2-2; 8 nucleotides line up with TRBD2. Germline CDR1 reads SEHNR; CDR2 reads FQNEAQ (reference sequence). This CDR3 has 14 residues. With 8 bases clipped from V and 3 bases from J, the junction kept 5 bases outside the gene matches. For the CDR3, the DNA is TGTGCCAGCGATCGGCGGGGGGACACCGGGGAGCTGTTTTTT. It is translated as CASDRRGDTGELFF. Looking up the rest from reference TRBV7-9 and TRBJ2-2 gives the full variable domain: DTGVSQNPRHKITKRGQNVTFRCDPISEHNRLYWYRQTLGQGPEFLTYFQNEAQLEKSRLLSDRFSAERPKGSFSTLEIQRTEQGDSAMYLCASDRRGDTGELFFGEGSRLTVL.

The CDR3 nucleotides read TGTGCCAGCAGCGTAGCTGGGGGGTTTAATAGTGATGAGCAGTTCTTC. Its translation is CASSVAGGFNSDEQFF. The chain couples TRBV9 to TRBJ2-1, with D tentatively TRBD2 (6 bases). V gave up 0 bases and J gave up 8 bases, with 18 bases separating them. The length of the CDR3 is 16 residues. The germline gives CDR1 SGDLS, CDR2 YYNGEE.